The text below deals with one T cell receptor (beta chain). Its antigen is as yet unknown. Clones were sequenced by immunoSEQ multiplex PCR, and TCRdb holds only the in-frame ones, with some missing. The sample consists of about 30,000 clones, 60% to 85% of them appearing once. The data originate from a study of PD-1 blockade in classical Hodgkin lymphoma. This CDR3 has 12 residues. V gave up 0 bases and J gave up 5 bases, with 5 bases separating them. The germline gives CDR1 SGHAT, CDR2 FQNNGV. Findings of the study overall: CD8+ TCR diversity did not rise significantly by C4D1, unlike CD4+. Compared with healthy donors, newly diagnosed patients reportedly showed lower baseline TCR diversity.

After autologous stem cell transplantation all patients relapsed, and prior brentuximab vedotin exposure differed between cohorts. Complete response, partial response or progressive disease made up the best responses. This TCR derives from a human donor with classical Hodgkin lymphoma. The chain recombines TRBV11-2 with TRBJ2-7, with unresolved D. Specimen: peripheral blood mononuclear cells (PBMCs), collected before the second cycle of nivolumab. The CDR3 is CASSLDRHEQYF. In DNA, the CDR3 is TGTGCCAGCAGCTTAGATAGGCACGAGCAGTACTTC.